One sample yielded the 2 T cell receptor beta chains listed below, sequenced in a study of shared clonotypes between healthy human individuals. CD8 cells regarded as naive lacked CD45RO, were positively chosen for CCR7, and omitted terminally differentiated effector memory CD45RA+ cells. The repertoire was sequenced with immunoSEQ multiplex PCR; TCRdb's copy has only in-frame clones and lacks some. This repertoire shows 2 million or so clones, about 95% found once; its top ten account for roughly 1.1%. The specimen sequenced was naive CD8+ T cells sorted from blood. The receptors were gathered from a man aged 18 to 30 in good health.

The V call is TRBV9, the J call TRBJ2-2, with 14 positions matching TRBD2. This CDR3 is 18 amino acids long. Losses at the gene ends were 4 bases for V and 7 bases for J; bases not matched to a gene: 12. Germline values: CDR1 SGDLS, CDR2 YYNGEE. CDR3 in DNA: TGTGCCAGCAGCTTCCCGACTAGCGGGGGGGATGGAGTCGGGGAGCTGTTTTTT. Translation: CASSFPTSGGDGVGELFF.

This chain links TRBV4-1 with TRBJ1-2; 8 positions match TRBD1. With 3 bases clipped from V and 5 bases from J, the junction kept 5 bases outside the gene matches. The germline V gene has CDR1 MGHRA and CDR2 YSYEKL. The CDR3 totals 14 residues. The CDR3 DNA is TGCGCCAGCAGCCAGTCGACAGGGGTTTATGGCTACACCTTC. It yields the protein CASSQSTGVYGYTF.